Listed below are T cell receptor beta chains from one sample, sequenced in a study of post-analysis software for immune sequencing data. Via MiXCR, TCRdb re-called the PCR reads, giving one row per CDR3 protein. Among 740,000 or so distinct CDR3 sequences listed, approximately 53% were seen once. The sample was blood. Receptor source: a girl between 5 and 17 years old with multiple sclerosis. Each CDR3 is given with its conserved first and last residue. A D gene is named only where the DNA matches it firmly. The size entry is marked missing in some rows and otherwise reads once, few, many or a size class.

clone size: few
D gene: .
J gene: TRBJ1-2
V gene: TRBV27
CDR3 protein: CASSSSSQGNYGYTF
CDR3 DNA: TGTGCCAGCAGTTCTTCTAGTCAGGGAAACTATGGCTACACCTTC

clone size: .
D gene: TRBD1
J gene: TRBJ1-1
V gene: TRBV7-3
CDR3 protein: CASSPDRGVMGTEAFF
CDR3 DNA: TGTGCCAGCAGCCCCGACAGGGGGGTCATGGGAACTGAAGCTTTCTTT

clone size: .
D gene: .
J gene: TRBJ2-3
V gene: TRBV10-3
CDR3 protein: CAISESRRPDTQYF
CDR3 DNA: TGTGCCATCAGTGAGTCAAGGCGGCCAGATACGCAGTATTTT

clone size: few
D gene: .
J gene: TRBJ2-2
V gene: TRBV6-4
CDR3 protein: CASTRQANTGELFF
CDR3 DNA: TGTGCCAGCACACGACAGGCGAACACCGGGGAGCTGTTTTTT

clone size: .
D gene: .
J gene: TRBJ1-2
V gene: TRBV20-1
CDR3 protein: CSARPGGHGYTF
CDR3 DNA: TGCAGTGCTAGGCCGGGGGGCCATGGCTACACCTTC

clone size: .
D gene: TRBD2
J gene: TRBJ2-7
V gene: TRBV27
CDR3 protein: CASSSSSGGNEQYF
CDR3 DNA: TGTGCCAGCAGTTCCTCCAGCGGGGGCAACGAGCAGTACTTC

clone size: .
D gene: TRBD1
J gene: TRBJ1-4
V gene: TRBV5-5
CDR3 protein: CASSLVTGVDEKLFF
CDR3 DNA: TGTGCCAGCAGCTTGGTCACAGGGGTCGATGAAAAACTGTTTTTT

clone size: few
D gene: .
J gene: TRBJ1-2
V gene: TRBV12-3/TRBV12-4
CDR3 protein: CASTPGEGYGYTF
CDR3 DNA: TGTGCCAGCACCCCAGGGGAAGGTTATGGCTACACCTTC

clone size: .
D gene: .
J gene: TRBJ2-5
V gene: TRBV12-3/TRBV12-4
CDR3 protein: CASSFRRAETQYF
CDR3 DNA: TGTGCCAGCAGTTTCCGCAGGGCTGAGACCCAGTACTTC

clone size: .
D gene: TRBD2
J gene: TRBJ2-1
V gene: TRBV13
CDR3 protein: CASSRTSGMTNEQFF
CDR3 DNA: TGTGCCAGCAGTAGGACTAGCGGGATGACGAATGAGCAGTTCTTC

clone size: .
D gene: TRBD1
J gene: TRBJ1-1
V gene: TRBV20-1
CDR3 protein: CSARDVQGADTEAFF
CDR3 DNA: TGCAGTGCTAGAGATGTACAGGGGGCGGACACTGAAGCTTTCTTT

clone size: .
D gene: TRBD2
J gene: TRBJ2-7
V gene: TRBV29-1
CDR3 protein: CSVPVLLAGSYEQYF
CDR3 DNA: TGCAGCGTGCCAGTCTTACTAGCGGGGTCCTACGAGCAGTACTTC

clone size: few
D gene: .
J gene: TRBJ2-7
V gene: TRBV7-2
CDR3 protein: CASSLGRGRTYEQYF
CDR3 DNA: TGTGCCAGCAGCTTAGGCAGGGGCCGCACCTACGAGCAGTACTTC

clone size: few
D gene: .
J gene: TRBJ2-3
V gene: TRBV6-5
CDR3 protein: CASNLRTGTDTQYF
CDR3 DNA: TGTGCCAGCAACCTGCGGACAGGCACAGATACGCAGTATTTT

clone size: .
D gene: TRBD1
J gene: TRBJ2-7
V gene: TRBV29-1
CDR3 protein: CSAGQGNYEQYF
CDR3 DNA: TGCAGCGCCGGACAGGGTAACTACGAGCAGTACTTC

clone size: few
D gene: .
J gene: TRBJ1-6
V gene: TRBV12-3/TRBV12-4
CDR3 protein: CASSLGPRNSPLHF
CDR3 DNA: TGTGCCAGCAGTTTAGGGCCCCGGAATTCACCCCTCCACTTT

clone size: .
D gene: TRBD1
J gene: TRBJ1-2
V gene: TRBV6-6
CDR3 protein: CASMRRGQGNYGYTF
CDR3 DNA: TGTGCCAGCATGAGGCGTGGACAGGGGAACTATGGCTACACCTTC

clone size: .
D gene: TRBD2
J gene: TRBJ2-5
V gene: TRBV20-1
CDR3 protein: CSARAGGVRETQYF
CDR3 DNA: TGCAGTGCTAGGGCCGGGGGGGTTCGAGAGACCCAGTACTTC

clone size: .
D gene: TRBD1
J gene: TRBJ2-6
V gene: TRBV11-2
CDR3 protein: CASSSYRDRGLGANVLTF
CDR3 DNA: TGTGCCAGCAGCTCTTACCGGGACAGGGGGCTTGGGGCCAACGTCCTGACTTTC

clone size: .
D gene: .
J gene: TRBJ1-4
V gene: TRBV2
CDR3 protein: CATRDGRTLSSNEKLFF
CDR3 DNA: TGTGCCACAAGAGACGGACGGACGCTTTCAAGTAATGAAAAACTGTTTTTT

clone size: .
D gene: .
J gene: TRBJ2-5
V gene: TRBV20-1
CDR3 protein: CSAREPLGETQYF
CDR3 DNA: TGCAGTGCTAGGGAACCCTTGGGCGAGACCCAGTACTTC

clone size: .
D gene: TRBD2
J gene: TRBJ2-7
V gene: TRBV7-9
CDR3 protein: CASSSGLGYEQYF
CDR3 DNA: TGTGCCAGCAGTTCGGGACTAGGCTACGAGCAGTACTTC

clone size: few
D gene: .
J gene: TRBJ2-5
V gene: TRBV3-1
CDR3 protein: CASSQDLRRLTKTQYF
CDR3 DNA: TGTGCCAGCAGCCAAGATTTGCGGAGACTTACAAAGACCCAGTACTTC

clone size: .
D gene: TRBD1
J gene: TRBJ1-6
V gene: TRBV6-1
CDR3 protein: CASSHPQGSSYNSPLHF
CDR3 DNA: TGTGCCAGCAGTCATCCACAGGGGAGCTCCTATAATTCACCCCTCCACTTT

clone size: .
D gene: .
J gene: TRBJ2-3
V gene: TRBV7-8
CDR3 protein: CASSFIGRDTDTQYF
CDR3 DNA: TGTGCCAGCAGCTTTATCGGGAGAGACACAGATACGCAGTATTTT

clone size: few
D gene: TRBD1
J gene: TRBJ1-2
V gene: TRBV20-1
CDR3 protein: CSASGTGVHGYTF
CDR3 DNA: TGCAGTGCTTCCGGGACAGGGGTCCATGGCTACACCTTC

clone size: .
D gene: .
J gene: TRBJ2-7
V gene: TRBV7-2
CDR3 protein: CASSPMAGALGEQYF
CDR3 DNA: TGTGCCAGCAGCCCCATGGCGGGGGCGCTTGGCGAGCAGTACTTC

clone size: .
D gene: .
J gene: TRBJ1-1
V gene: TRBV5-1
CDR3 protein: CASSRAAENTEAFF
CDR3 DNA: TGCGCCAGCTCAAGGGCAGCAGAGAACACTGAAGCTTTCTTT

clone size: .
D gene: .
J gene: TRBJ1-2
V gene: TRBV5-1
CDR3 protein: CASSFGSGSTSGYGYTF
CDR3 DNA: TGCGCCAGCAGCTTCGGGTCAGGGTCTACAAGTGGCTATGGCTACACCTTC

clone size: .
D gene: .
J gene: TRBJ2-3
V gene: TRBV10-1
CDR3 protein: CASSPSLTTHHTDTQYF
CDR3 DNA: TGCGCCAGCAGCCCCAGTCTCACCACTCACCACACAGATACGCAGTATTTT

clone size: few
D gene: .
J gene: TRBJ2-5
V gene: TRBV7-9
CDR3 protein: CASSGDGGEQYF
CDR3 DNA: TGTGCCAGCAGCGGCGACGGGGGTGAGCAGTACTTC

clone size: .
D gene: .
J gene: TRBJ2-1
V gene: TRBV16
CDR3 protein: CASSQWRGNEQFF
CDR3 DNA: TGTGCCAGCAGCCAATGGAGGGGCAATGAGCAGTTCTTC

clone size: .
D gene: .
J gene: TRBJ2-1
V gene: TRBV9
CDR3 protein: CASSPTAGSYNEQFF
CDR3 DNA: TGTGCCAGCAGCCCCACCGCGGGTTCCTACAATGAGCAGTTCTTC

clone size: .
D gene: .
J gene: TRBJ1-2
V gene: TRBV7-9
CDR3 protein: CASSSRKDYGYTF
CDR3 DNA: TGTGCCAGCAGCTCCCGGAAAGACTATGGCTACACCTTC

clone size: .
D gene: .
J gene: TRBJ1-1
V gene: TRBV21-1
CDR3 protein: CASSNVKLETGTEAFF
CDR3 DNA: TGTGCCAGCAGCAATGTTAAGTTGGAAACGGGCACTGAAGCTTTCTTT

clone size: .
D gene: .
J gene: TRBJ2-4
V gene: TRBV20-1
CDR3 protein: CSAARGGGVVDIQYF
CDR3 DNA: TGCAGTGCTGCGCGAGGCGGTGGCGTCGTGGACATTCAGTACTTC

clone size: .
D gene: .
J gene: TRBJ2-1
V gene: TRBV15
CDR3 protein: CATSRGRYNEQFF
CDR3 DNA: TGTGCCACCAGCAGAGGTCGGTACAATGAGCAGTTCTTC

clone size: few
D gene: .
J gene: TRBJ2-1
V gene: TRBV29-1
CDR3 protein: CSVVGGVNEQFF
CDR3 DNA: TGCAGCGTTGTTGGCGGGGTCAATGAGCAGTTCTTC

clone size: .
D gene: TRBD1
J gene: TRBJ2-5
V gene: TRBV7-9
CDR3 protein: CASSSNRGQREQYF
CDR3 DNA: TGTGCCAGCAGCTCCAACAGGGGGCAACGGGAGCAGTACTTC

clone size: .
D gene: .
J gene: TRBJ2-7
V gene: TRBV18
CDR3 protein: CASSPKDEQYF
CDR3 DNA: TGTGCCAGCTCACCAAAGGACGAGCAGTACTTC

clone size: .
D gene: .
J gene: TRBJ2-3
V gene: TRBV5-1
CDR3 protein: CASSFRDGGPTDTQYF
CDR3 DNA: TGCGCCAGCAGTTTCCGGGACGGGGGACCCACAGATACGCAGTATTTT

clone size: few
D gene: .
J gene: TRBJ2-7
V gene: TRBV12-3/TRBV12-4
CDR3 protein: CASSFVVGGGEYEQYF
CDR3 DNA: TGTGCCAGCAGTTTTGTGGTGGGCGGGGGCGAATACGAGCAGTACTTC

clone size: few
D gene: .
J gene: TRBJ2-5
V gene: TRBV29-1
CDR3 protein: CSGGRQGETQYF
CDR3 DNA: TGCAGCGGCGGTCGGCAGGGGGAGACCCAGTACTTC

clone size: .
D gene: TRBD2
J gene: TRBJ2-1
V gene: TRBV7-3
CDR3 protein: CASSLRSASGAYNEQFF
CDR3 DNA: TGTGCCAGCAGCTTACGCTCGGCCAGCGGGGCCTACAATGAGCAGTTCTTC

clone size: .
D gene: .
J gene: TRBJ2-7
V gene: TRBV20-1
CDR3 protein: CSAKTALIPERRVYEQYF
CDR3 DNA: TGCAGTGCTAAAACGGCCTTAATTCCGGAACGCCGCGTCTACGAGCAGTACTTC

clone size: few
D gene: TRBD2
J gene: TRBJ2-5
V gene: TRBV6-5
CDR3 protein: CASSSPPSGLAGTVTQYF
CDR3 DNA: TGTGCCAGCAGTTCTCCCCCCTCCGGACTAGCGGGGACCGTGACCCAGTACTTC

clone size: .
D gene: .
J gene: TRBJ2-7
V gene: TRBV13
CDR3 protein: CASSLGLMGRNGEQYF
CDR3 DNA: TGTGCCAGCAGCTTAGGCCTAATGGGGCGTAACGGGGAGCAGTACTTC

clone size: few
D gene: TRBD1
J gene: TRBJ1-5
V gene: TRBV4-1
CDR3 protein: CASSQDDRGAQPQHF
CDR3 DNA: TGCGCCAGCAGCCAAGACGACAGGGGGGCCCAGCCCCAGCATTTT

clone size: .
D gene: .
J gene: TRBJ2-1
V gene: TRBV6-1
CDR3 protein: CASNTYGGSYYNEQFF
CDR3 DNA: TGTGCCAGCAATACGTACGGCGGAAGTTACTACAATGAGCAGTTCTTC

clone size: few
D gene: .
J gene: TRBJ2-7
V gene: TRBV29-1
CDR3 protein: CSVEEMTSEQYF
CDR3 DNA: TGCAGCGTTGAAGAGATGACGAGCGAGCAGTACTTC

clone size: .
D gene: TRBD2
J gene: TRBJ2-1
V gene: TRBV6-6
CDR3 protein: CASSGRPGNEQFF
CDR3 DNA: TGTGCCAGCAGCGGGAGGCCTGGTAATGAGCAGTTCTTC

clone size: .
D gene: .
J gene: TRBJ2-1
V gene: TRBV7-2
CDR3 protein: CASSSGGNSYNEQFF
CDR3 DNA: TGTGCCAGCAGTTCGGGGGGCAACTCCTACAATGAGCAGTTCTTC

clone size: few
D gene: TRBD2
J gene: TRBJ2-3
V gene: TRBV5-1
CDR3 protein: CASSWLASGKTDTQYF
CDR3 DNA: TGCGCCAGCAGCTGGCTGGCTAGCGGGAAGACAGATACGCAGTATTTT

clone size: .
D gene: .
J gene: TRBJ2-3
V gene: TRBV7-9
CDR3 protein: CASSHREDTQYF
CDR3 DNA: TGTGCCAGCAGCCATAGAGAAGATACGCAGTATTTT

clone size: .
D gene: TRBD2
J gene: TRBJ2-3
V gene: TRBV6-5
CDR3 protein: CASSHHSGRAGGTQYF
CDR3 DNA: TGTGCCAGCAGTCATCATAGCGGGAGGGCCGGGGGTACGCAGTATTTT

clone size: .
D gene: .
J gene: TRBJ2-5
V gene: TRBV10-2
CDR3 protein: CASGLGTWETQYF
CDR3 DNA: TGCGCCAGCGGCCTCGGGACTTGGGAGACCCAGTACTTC

clone size: .
D gene: TRBD2
J gene: TRBJ2-1
V gene: TRBV20-1
CDR3 protein: CSAWTSGRVGEQFF
CDR3 DNA: TGCAGTGCTTGGACTAGCGGGAGAGTTGGGGAGCAGTTCTTC

clone size: .
D gene: .
J gene: TRBJ2-5
V gene: TRBV10-3
CDR3 protein: CAISEAGDRRGQYF
CDR3 DNA: TGTGCCATCAGTGAGGCCGGGGACAGGCGGGGGCAGTACTTC

clone size: .
D gene: .
J gene: TRBJ1-1
V gene: TRBV14
CDR3 protein: CASSQEPLLNTEAFF
CDR3 DNA: TGTGCCAGCAGCCAAGAGCCACTCCTGAACACTGAAGCTTTCTTT